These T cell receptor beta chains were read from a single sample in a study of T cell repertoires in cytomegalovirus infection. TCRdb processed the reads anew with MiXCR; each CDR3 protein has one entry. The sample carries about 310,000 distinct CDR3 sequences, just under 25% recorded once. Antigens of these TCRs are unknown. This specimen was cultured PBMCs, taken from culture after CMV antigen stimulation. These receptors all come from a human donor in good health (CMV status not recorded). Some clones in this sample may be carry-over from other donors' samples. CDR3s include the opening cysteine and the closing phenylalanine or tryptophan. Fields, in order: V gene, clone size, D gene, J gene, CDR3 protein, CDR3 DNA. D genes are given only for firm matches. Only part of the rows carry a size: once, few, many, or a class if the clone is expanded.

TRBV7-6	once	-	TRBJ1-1	CASSLGLQGPNTVAFF	TGTGCCAGCAGCTTAGGGCTACAAGGACCGAACACTGTAGCTTTCTTT
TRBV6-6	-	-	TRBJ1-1	CASSYGNTGLAFF	TGTGCCAGCAGTTACGGTAATACAGGGTTGGCTTTCTTT
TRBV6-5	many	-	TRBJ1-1	CASSYSGNMNTEAFF	TGTGCCAGCAGTTACTCAGGAAACATGAACACTGAAGCTTTCTTT
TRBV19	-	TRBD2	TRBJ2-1	CASSIRSGTVYNEQFF	TGTGCCAGTAGTATTCGGAGCGGGACCGTCTACAATGAGCAGTTCTTC
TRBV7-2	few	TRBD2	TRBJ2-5	CASSLRLAGGAQYF	TGTGCCAGCAGCTTACGGCTAGCGGGGGGGGCCCAGTACTTC
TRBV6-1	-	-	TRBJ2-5	CASHIRFQETQYF	TGTGCCAGCCACATTCGATTTCAAGAGACCCAGTACTTC
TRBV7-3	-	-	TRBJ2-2	CASSLNQGWAATGELFF	TGTGCCAGCAGCTTAAATCAGGGGTGGGCAGCCACCGGGGAGCTGTTTTTT
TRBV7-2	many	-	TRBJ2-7	CASSPSLRAASYEQYF	TGTGCCAGCAGCCCGTCCCTTAGGGCGGCCTCCTACGAGCAGTACTTC
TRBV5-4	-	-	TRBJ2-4	CASSLPEKNIQYF	TGTGCCAGCAGCTTGCCAGAAAAAAACATTCAGTACTTC
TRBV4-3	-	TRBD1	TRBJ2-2	CASSQFDRVTTGELFF	TGCGCCAGCAGCCAGTTCGACAGGGTTACCACCGGGGAGCTGTTTTTT
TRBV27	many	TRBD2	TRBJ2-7	CASSLTLGLAGPYEQYF	TGTGCCAGCAGTCTAACCCTGGGACTAGCGGGTCCATACGAGCAGTACTTC
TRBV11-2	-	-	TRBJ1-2	CASSLSPGGNYGYTF	TGTGCCAGCAGCTTATCTCCCGGGGGAAACTATGGCTACACCTTC
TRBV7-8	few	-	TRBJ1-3	CASSLGSGAGNTIYF	TGTGCCAGCAGCTTAGGTTCCGGGGCTGGAAACACCATATATTTT
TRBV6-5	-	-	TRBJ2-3	CASSRVRDPDTQYF	TGTGCCAGCAGTAGGGTACGGGACCCAGATACGCAGTATTTT
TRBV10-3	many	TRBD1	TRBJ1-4	CATPGQRNEKLFF	TGTGCCACCCCGGGACAGAGGAATGAAAAACTGTTTTTT
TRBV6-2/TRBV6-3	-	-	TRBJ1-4	CASSDVGTNEKLFF	TGTGCCAGCAGTGACGTGGGGACTAATGAAAAACTGTTTTTT
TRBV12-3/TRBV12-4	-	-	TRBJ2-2	CASSPIGAGELFF	TGTGCCAGCAGCCCCATTGGCGCCGGGGAGCTGTTTTTT
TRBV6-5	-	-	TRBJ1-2	CASSYKGVARVAGWKEIRYTF	TGTGCCAGCAGTTATAAGGGGGTAGCGCGCGTGGCAGGGTGGAAGGAGATTCGCTACACCTTC
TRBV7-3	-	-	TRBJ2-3	CASSSGRSRDTQYF	TGTGCCAGCAGCTCCGGGCGCTCTCGCGATACGCAGTATTTT
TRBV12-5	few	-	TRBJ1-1	CASGFNPGRGGAEAFF	TGTGCTAGTGGTTTTAACCCGGGGAGAGGTGGGGCTGAAGCTTTCTTT
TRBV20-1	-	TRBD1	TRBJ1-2	CSANTGQGLNGYTF	TGCAGTGCTAATACGGGACAGGGCCTAAATGGCTACACCTTC
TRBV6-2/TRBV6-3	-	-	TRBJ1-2	CASSYSGNYGYTF	TGTGCCAGCAGTTACAGCGGTAACTATGGCTACACCTTC
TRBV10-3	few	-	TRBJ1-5	CAISEEGGNQPQHF	TGTGCCATCAGTGAAGAGGGTGGCAATCAGCCCCAGCATTTT
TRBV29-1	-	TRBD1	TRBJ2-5	CSVDLDRVGQETQYF	TGCAGCGTTGACCTGGACAGGGTAGGACAAGAGACCCAGTACTTC
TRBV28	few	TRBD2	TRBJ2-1	CASSSPTSHSYNEQFF	TGTGCCAGCAGTTCCCCGACTAGCCACTCCTACAATGAGCAGTTCTTC
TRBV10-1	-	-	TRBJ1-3	CASRFFGNTIYF	TGCGCCAGCAGATTTTTTGGAAACACCATATATTTT
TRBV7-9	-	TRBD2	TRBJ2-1	CASSFFQLAGGRDEQFF	TGTGCCAGCAGCTTCTTCCAATTAGCGGGAGGGCGGGATGAGCAGTTCTTC
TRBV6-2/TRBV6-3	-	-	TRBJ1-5	CASSGVRGVQPQHF	TGTGCCAGCAGCGGCGTCAGGGGTGTTCAGCCCCAGCATTTT
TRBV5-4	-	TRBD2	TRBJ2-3	CASSLAGVQGPDTQYF	TGTGCCAGCAGTCTGGCGGGGGTGCAGGGCCCAGATACGCAGTATTTT
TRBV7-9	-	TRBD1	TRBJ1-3	CASSPTTGGSSSGNTIYF	TGTGCCAGCAGCCCGACGACAGGGGGCTCTAGCTCTGGAAACACCATATATTTT
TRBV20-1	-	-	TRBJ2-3	CSARDSGSHADTQYF	TGCAGTGCTAGAGATTCGGGGTCCCATGCAGATACGCAGTATTTT
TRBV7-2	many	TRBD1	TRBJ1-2	CASSLQGARGYTF	TGTGCCAGCAGCTTACAGGGGGCAAGGGGCTACACCTTC
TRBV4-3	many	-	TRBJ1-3	CASSRLTGFSGNTIYF	TGCGCCAGCAGCCGACTAACAGGCTTCTCTGGAAACACCATATATTTT
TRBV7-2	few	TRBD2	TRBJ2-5	CASSLSQSGRGEETQYF	TGTGCCAGCAGCTTATCCCAAAGCGGGAGGGGTGAAGAGACCCAGTACTTC
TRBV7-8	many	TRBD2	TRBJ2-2	CASSLLTSGTGELFF	TGTGCCAGCAGCCTGTTGACTAGCGGGACCGGGGAGCTGTTTTTT
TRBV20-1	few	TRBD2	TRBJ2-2	CSATTSGRFRGTGELFF	TGCAGTGCTACTACTAGCGGGAGATTTCGGGGCACCGGGGAGCTGTTTTTT
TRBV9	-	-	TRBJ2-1	CASSLSGSRDEQFF	TGTGCCAGCAGCCTCTCGGGATCTCGGGATGAGCAGTTCTTC
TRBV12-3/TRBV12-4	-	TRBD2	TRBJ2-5	CASSLEGTSGNQETQYF	TGTGCCAGCAGTTTAGAGGGGACTAGCGGGAACCAAGAGACCCAGTACTTC
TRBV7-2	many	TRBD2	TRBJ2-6	CASSLALGGAGANVLTF	TGTGCCAGCAGCTTAGCGCTGGGGGGGGCTGGGGCCAACGTCCTGACTTTC
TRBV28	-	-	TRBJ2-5	CASSHITETQYF	TGTGCCAGCAGTCACATCACGGAGACCCAGTACTTC
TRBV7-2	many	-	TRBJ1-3	CASSSLQGSGNTIYF	TGTGCCAGCAGCAGCCTACAGGGCTCTGGAAACACCATATATTTT
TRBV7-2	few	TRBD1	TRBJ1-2	CASSAGGEGYTF	TGTGCCAGCAGCGCAGGGGGCGAGGGCTACACCTTC
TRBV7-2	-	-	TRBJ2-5	CASSLDAGLETQYF	TGTGCCAGCAGCCTTGACGCAGGCTTAGAGACCCAGTACTTC
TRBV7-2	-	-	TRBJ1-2	CASSTSGTKRGYTF	TGTGCCAGCAGCACCTCCGGGACGAAAAGGGGCTACACCTTC
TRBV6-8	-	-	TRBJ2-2	CASSAGWQWARRGGGELFF	TGTGCCAGCAGTGCCGGTTGGCAGTGGGCGAGACGGGGTGGCGGGGAGCTGTTTTTT
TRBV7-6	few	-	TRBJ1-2	CASSSSGPYYGYTF	TGTGCCAGCAGCTCGTCGGGCCCCTACTATGGCTACACCTTC
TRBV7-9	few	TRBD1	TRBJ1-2	CASSSQGISDGYTF	TGTGCCAGCAGCTCACAGGGGATCAGCGATGGCTACACCTTC
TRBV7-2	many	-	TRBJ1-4	CASSINPWREKLFF	TGTGCCAGCAGCATTAACCCCTGGCGAGAAAAACTGTTTTTT
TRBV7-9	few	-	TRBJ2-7	CASSSETRTPEQYF	TGTGCCAGCAGCTCGGAAACCCGGACTCCGGAGCAGTACTTC
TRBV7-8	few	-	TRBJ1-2	CASSLRGLGGGGYTF	TGTGCCAGCAGCTTGCGTGGATTAGGGGGAGGGGGCTACACCTTC
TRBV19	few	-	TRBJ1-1	CASSIGRSPEAFF	TGTGCCAGTAGTATAGGCCGGAGCCCTGAAGCTTTCTTT
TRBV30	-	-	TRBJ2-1	CAWNGYNEQFF	TGTGCCTGGAACGGTTACAATGAGCAGTTCTTC
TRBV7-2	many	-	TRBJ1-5	CASSLAASQPQHF	TGTGCCAGCAGCTTAGCGGCCAGTCAGCCCCAGCATTTT
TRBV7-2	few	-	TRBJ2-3	CASSLAGSPRTDTQYF	TGTGCCAGCAGCTTAGCGGGATCACCCCGCACAGATACGCAGTATTTT
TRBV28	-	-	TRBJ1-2	CASSSEENYGYTF	TGTGCCAGCAGTTCTGAGGAAAACTATGGCTACACCTTC